This passage covers 3 T cell receptor beta chains from one sample sequenced in a study of Graves' ophthalmopathy and Graves' hyperthyroidism. Using RNA transcripts, the TCR beta CDR3 regions were amplified. Investigators did first-round RT-PCR with HTBI primers, then second-round multiplex PCR. One entry per CDR3 protein, called by TCRdb with MiXCR from the multiplex PCR reads. The sample shows some 400,000 distinct CDR3 sequences, around 16% of them seen only once. Input material: peripheral blood. The receptors shown here come from a woman between 18 and 29 years old with Graves' ophthalmopathy.

At least ten counts were recorded for this clonotype. This CDR3 is missing its conserved last phenylalanine or tryptophan, likely due to a read error. V gene TRBV5-1 combines with J gene TRBJ2-7; D is perhaps TRBD1 (5 bases). The CDR3 contains 15 residues. Germline lookup yields CDR1 SGHRS and CDR2 YFSETQ. Trimming left V 3 bases short and J 3 bases short, with 16 bases between. Here the CDR3 DNA reads TGCGCCAGCAGCTATGACGACAGAGGTATCTACGAGCAGTACCTC. It encodes CASSYDDRGIYEQYL.

The rearrangement joins TRBV28 to TRBJ1-6; D gene uncertain. The V end was cut by 2 bases, the J end by 2 bases, with 16 bases between. From germline, CDR1 is MDHEN and CDR2 SYDVKM. This CDR3 comprises 18 residues. CDR3 bases: TGTGCCAGCAGTTTACCCTCCCCGAAGTTACCCTATAATTCACCCCTCCACTTT. Translated, it gives CASSLPSPKLPYNSPLHF.

The chain recombines TRBV20-1 with TRBJ1-1; D ambiguous. This CDR3 is built from 16 residues. Trimming removed 0 bases from V and 1 base from J, with 15 bases in between. Germline V lookup: CDR1 DFQATT, CDR2 SNEGSKA (reference sequence). DNA for the CDR3: TGCAGTGCTAGAGATCTGGTCTTAGGCGAGAACACTGAAGCTTTCTTT. It encodes CSARDLVLGENTEAFF.